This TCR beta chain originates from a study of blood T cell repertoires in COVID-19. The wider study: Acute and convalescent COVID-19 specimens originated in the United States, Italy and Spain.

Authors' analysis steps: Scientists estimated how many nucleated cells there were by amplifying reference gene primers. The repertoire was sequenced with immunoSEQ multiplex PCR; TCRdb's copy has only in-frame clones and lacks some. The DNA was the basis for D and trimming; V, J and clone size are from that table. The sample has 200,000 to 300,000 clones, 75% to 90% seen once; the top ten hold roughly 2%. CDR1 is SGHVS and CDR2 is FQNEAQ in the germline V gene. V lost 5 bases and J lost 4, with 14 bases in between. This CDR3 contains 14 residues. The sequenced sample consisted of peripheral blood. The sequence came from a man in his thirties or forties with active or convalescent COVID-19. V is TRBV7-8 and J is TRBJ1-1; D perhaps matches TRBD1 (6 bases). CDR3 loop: CASSPRGLGTEAFF. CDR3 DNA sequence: TGTGCCAGCAGCCCCAGGGGTCTCGGCACTGAAGCTTTCTTT.